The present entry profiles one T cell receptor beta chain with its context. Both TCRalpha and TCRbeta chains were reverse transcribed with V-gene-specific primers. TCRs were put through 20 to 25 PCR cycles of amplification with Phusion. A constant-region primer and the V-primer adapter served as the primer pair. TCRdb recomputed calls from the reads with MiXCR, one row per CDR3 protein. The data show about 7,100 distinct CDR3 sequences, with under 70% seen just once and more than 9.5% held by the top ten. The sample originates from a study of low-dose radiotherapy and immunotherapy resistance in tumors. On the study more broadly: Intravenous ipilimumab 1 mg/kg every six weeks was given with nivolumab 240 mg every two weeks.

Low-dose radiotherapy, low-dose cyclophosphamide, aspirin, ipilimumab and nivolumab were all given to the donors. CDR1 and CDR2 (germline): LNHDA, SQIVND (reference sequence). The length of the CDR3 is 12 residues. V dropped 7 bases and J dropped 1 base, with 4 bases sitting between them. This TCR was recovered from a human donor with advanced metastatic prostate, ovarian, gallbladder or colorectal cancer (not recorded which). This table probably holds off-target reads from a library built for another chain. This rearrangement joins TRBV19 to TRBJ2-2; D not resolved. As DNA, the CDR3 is TGTGCCAGTAAGGAGAACACCGGGGAGCTGTTTTTT. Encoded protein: CASKENTGELFF.